Sequencing of this T cell receptor beta chain was carried out in a study of blood T cells in healthy people across ages. Sample-barcoded 5' priming and a J-beta primer mix drove a second PCR of roughly 6 to 12 cycles. From the 5' RACE reads, TCRdb called clonotypes with MiXCR, one entry per CDR3 protein. The sample carries 600,000 to 850,000 distinct CDR3 sequences, 20% to 25% recorded once. The germline V gene has CDR1 SQVTM and CDR2 ANQGSEA. The V end was cut by 1 base, the J end by 1 base, with 16 bases between. The CDR3 spans 16 residues. This clonotype has only a few counts. This same sample was also part of a study on T cells of mothers and their children.

Sequenced: blood. The sequence was obtained from a boy aged 5-17 years in good health. The rearrangement uses TRBV29-1 and TRBJ1-1, with D maybe TRBD1 (5 bases). The CDR3 region is CSVEGPQDRANTEAFF. As DNA, the CDR3 is TGCAGCGTTGAAGGGCCCCAAGACAGAGCGAACACTGAAGCTTTCTTT.